Listed below are T cell receptor beta chains from one sample, sequenced in a study of T cell repertoires in cytomegalovirus infection. In TCRdb, the reads were re-called with MiXCR into one record per CDR3 protein. Among approximately 260,000 distinct CDR3 sequences listed, 20% to 25% were seen once. Their antigen targets remain unknown. The input for sequencing was cultured PBMCs, taken from culture after CMV antigen stimulation. The receptors shown here come from a human donor in good health (CMV status not recorded). Some clones in this sample may be carry-over from other donors' samples. Each CDR3 is given without its conserved first and last residue.

>TRBV7-7|TRBJ2-2
ASSLEVSSSNTGELF
>TRBV12-3/TRBV12-4|TRBJ1-5
ASSFKGNQPQH
>TRBV7-3|TRBJ2-1
ASSPSPSSYNEQF
>TRBV6-2/TRBV6-3|TRBJ2-5
ASSYRREPHPETQY
>TRBV7-8|TRBJ2-7
ASSLGQSSYEQY
>TRBV28|TRBJ1-4
ASTERPGKEKLF
>TRBV10-3|TRBJ1-3
SINRDRDSGNTIY
>TRBV28|TRBJ1-2
ASSLTGTYGYT
>TRBV3-1|TRBJ2-3
ASSQTMVSADTQY
>TRBV6-2/TRBV6-3|TRBJ1-2
ASGRSDYGYT
>TRBV7-2|TRBJ2-3
ASSLNIGTSGASTDTQY
>TRBV7-8|TRBJ1-5
ASSFGQGGQPQH
>TRBV7-2|TRBJ2-7
ASSLTLASGAYEQY
>TRBV6-2/TRBV6-3|TRBJ1-5
ASSYAGSRPQH
>TRBV7-2|TRBJ1-3
ASSPWGVGGNTIY
>TRBV24-1|TRBJ1-5
ATLEGVNQPQH
>TRBV10-3|TRBJ1-1
AISGPGQDHTEAF
>TRBV5-6|TRBJ2-1
ASKVFGDEQF
>TRBV19|TRBJ2-3
ASNSPLAGNTDTQY
>TRBV14|TRBJ2-7
ASSQVSGALAGGISSYEQY
>TRBV15|TRBJ1-2
ATSFGAAGGYT
>TRBV7-2|TRBJ1-2
ASSLVPGDGYT
>TRBV24-1|TRBJ2-1
ATSDTPTSGRAAYNEQF
>TRBV27|TRBJ2-3
ASSSGLAGGYDTQY
>TRBV7-2|TRBJ1-2
ASSLGTVMTNYGYT
>TRBV18|TRBJ1-1
ASSPQGPGTEAF
>TRBV6-6|TRBJ2-7
ASSTRGRYKQY
>TRBV4-1|TRBJ1-1
ASGPTDTRINTEAF
>TRBV7-9|TRBJ1-2
ASSLQGSYT
>TRBV19|TRBJ2-2
ASSSQVGTGELF
>TRBV6-6|TRBJ1-2
ASSGWTGGISSPYGYT
>TRBV5-4|TRBJ2-3
ASSFAGALALDTQY
>TRBV3-1|TRBJ1-5
ASSQGRQGNQPQH
>TRBV9|TRBJ2-3
ASTAAVTTDTQY
>TRBV7-6|TRBJ1-1
ASSGQGLSYTEAF
>TRBV7-2|TRBJ2-7
ASSLGGTSGRYEQY
>TRBV7-9|TRBJ1-3
ASSPGQGEYSGNTIY
>TRBV7-2|TRBJ2-3
ASSLNGAGADTQY
>TRBV12-3/TRBV12-4|TRBJ2-7
ASSFRGYYEQY
>TRBV12-3/TRBV12-4|TRBJ1-1
ASSLREGNTEAF
>TRBV7-2|TRBJ2-1
ASSLARGEQF
>TRBV10-3|TRBJ1-1
AISTPGISTEAF
>TRBV7-3|TRBJ2-1
ASSLKWRDRAENEQF
>TRBV6-1|TRBJ2-1
ASRGGPQQF
>TRBV19|TRBJ1-4
ASIPGDRDNEKLF
>TRBV7-9|TRBJ2-1
ASSPRPGLANNEQF
>TRBV5-4|TRBJ2-1
ASSHTGTSAYNEQF
>TRBV12-3/TRBV12-4|TRBJ2-5
ASSLALGTSGRVTETQY